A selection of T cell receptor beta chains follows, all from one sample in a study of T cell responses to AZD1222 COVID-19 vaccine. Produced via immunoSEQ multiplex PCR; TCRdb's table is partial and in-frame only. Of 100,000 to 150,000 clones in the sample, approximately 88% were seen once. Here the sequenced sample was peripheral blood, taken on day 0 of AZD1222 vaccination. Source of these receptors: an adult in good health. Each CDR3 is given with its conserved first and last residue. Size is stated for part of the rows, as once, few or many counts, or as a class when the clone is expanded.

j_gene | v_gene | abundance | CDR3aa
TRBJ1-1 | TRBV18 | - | CASSPRMNTEAFF
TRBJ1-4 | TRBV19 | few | CASRVTGDEKLFF
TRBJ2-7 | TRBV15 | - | CATSPQGRGSYEQYF
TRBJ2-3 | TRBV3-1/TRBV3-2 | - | CASSQQLAGTDTQYF
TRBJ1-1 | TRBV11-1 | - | CASSLAGSDTEAFF
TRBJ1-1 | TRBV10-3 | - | CAIKQSMNTEAFF
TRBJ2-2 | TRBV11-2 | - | CASSFAGQGFFGELFF
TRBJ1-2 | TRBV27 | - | CASSPRTGGEKNYGYTF
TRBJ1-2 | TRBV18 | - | CASSPATGYDGYGYTF
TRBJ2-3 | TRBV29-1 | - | CSVVPGPYTDTQYF
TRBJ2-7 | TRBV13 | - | CASSLGAYEQYF
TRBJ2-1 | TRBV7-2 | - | CASSPGLAGVHEQFF
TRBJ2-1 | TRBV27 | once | CASRGAGPRSEQFF
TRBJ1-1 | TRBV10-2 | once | CASSEHRGNTEAFF
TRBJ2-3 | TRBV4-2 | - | CASSQEGGERSTDTQYF
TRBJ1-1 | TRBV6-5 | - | CASGGMNTEAFF
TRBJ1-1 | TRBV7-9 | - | CASSLGDGMNTEAFF
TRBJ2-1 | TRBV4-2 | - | CASSQAGLAGGQGEQFF
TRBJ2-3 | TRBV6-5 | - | CASSYWGAGTDTQYF
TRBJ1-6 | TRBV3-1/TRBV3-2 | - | CASSRPTGTVGSPLHF
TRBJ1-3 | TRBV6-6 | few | CASSYDPGSSGNTIYF
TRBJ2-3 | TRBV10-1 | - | CASSDRADYTDTQYF
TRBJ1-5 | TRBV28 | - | CASSPIVQPQHF
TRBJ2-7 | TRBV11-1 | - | CASSLSTGGGSYEQYF
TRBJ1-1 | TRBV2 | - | CASSVSWTSNTEAFF
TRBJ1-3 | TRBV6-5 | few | CASIEVGNSGNTIYF
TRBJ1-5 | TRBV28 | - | CASSLWGMTGGQPQHF
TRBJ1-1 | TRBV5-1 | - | CASSWGQGVKTEAFF
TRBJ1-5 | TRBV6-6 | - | CASSGGNFQPQHF
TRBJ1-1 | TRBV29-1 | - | CSVSDRLNTEAFF
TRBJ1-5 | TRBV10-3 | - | CAISDGSNQPQHF
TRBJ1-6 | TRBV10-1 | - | CASSQGAGGDNSPLHF
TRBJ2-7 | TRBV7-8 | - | CASSLVGPGEGNYEQYF
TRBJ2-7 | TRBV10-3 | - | CAIRDSVGPSYEQYF
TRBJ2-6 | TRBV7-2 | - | CASSKGSGANVLTF
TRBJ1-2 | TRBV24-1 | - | CATSEQGLGYTF
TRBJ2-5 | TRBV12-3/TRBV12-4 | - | CASSRDRGETQYF
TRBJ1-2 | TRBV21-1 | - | CARPGRPQLYGYTF
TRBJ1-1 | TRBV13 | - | CASSPRWGWDTEAFF
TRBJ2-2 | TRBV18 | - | CASSISGATGTGELFF
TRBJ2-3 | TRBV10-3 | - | CAISEAGTSVSGTDTQYF
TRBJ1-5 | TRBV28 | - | CASSFTGLQPQHF
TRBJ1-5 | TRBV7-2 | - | CASSLSPTVGAGTNQPQHF
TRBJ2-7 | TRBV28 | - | CASSLTREQYF
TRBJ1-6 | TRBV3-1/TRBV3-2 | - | CASSQVEEQIYNSPLHF
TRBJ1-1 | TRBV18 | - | CASSPSRGLGTEAFF
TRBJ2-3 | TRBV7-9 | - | CASSDQTGLLTDTQYF
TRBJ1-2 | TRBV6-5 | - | CASSYLGQIYGYTF
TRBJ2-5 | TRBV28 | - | CASRTAGGELETQYF
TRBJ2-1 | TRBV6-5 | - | CASSSLGTVSNEQFF
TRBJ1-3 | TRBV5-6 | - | CASSSQGSGNTIYF
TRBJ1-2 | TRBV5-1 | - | CASSFEGGARLDGYTF
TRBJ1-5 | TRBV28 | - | CASSLGTGNNQPQHF
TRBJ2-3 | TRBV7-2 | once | CASSSGGGTDTQYF